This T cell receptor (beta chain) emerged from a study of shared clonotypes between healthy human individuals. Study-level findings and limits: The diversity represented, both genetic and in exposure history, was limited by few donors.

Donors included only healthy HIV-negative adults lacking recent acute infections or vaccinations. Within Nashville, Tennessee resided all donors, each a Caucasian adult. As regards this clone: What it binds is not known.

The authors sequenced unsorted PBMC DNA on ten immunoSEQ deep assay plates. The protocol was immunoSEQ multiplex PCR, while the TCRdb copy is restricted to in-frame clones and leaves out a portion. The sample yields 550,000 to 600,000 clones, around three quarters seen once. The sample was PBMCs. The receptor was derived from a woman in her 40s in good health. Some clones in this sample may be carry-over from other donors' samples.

CDR3 region: CASSLGQVGGYTF. Written as DNA, the CDR3 is TGTGCCAGCAGCTTAGGACAGGTCGGAGGCTACACCTTC. The rearrangement joins TRBV11-2 to TRBJ1-2; possibly TRBD1 for D (6 bases). CDR1 is SGHAT, CDR2 FQNNGV, per germline. The CDR3 loop spans 13 amino acids. V was trimmed by 1 base and J by 8 bases, leaving 11 bases between them.